This TCR beta chain was sequenced during a study of technical replicates of blood from several donors. The sample holds one count of this clone. Sequencing used immunoSEQ multiplex PCR; TCRdb keeps in-frame clones, though not all of them. The table shows about 100,000 clones, with about 95% occurring only once. This CDR3 has 15 residues. Germline CDR1 is LNHDA and CDR2 is SQIVND (reference sequence). J was trimmed by 0 bases and V by 3 bases; bases with no gene match: 5. The receptor's source is a human donor in good health. The rearrangement links TRBV19 to TRBJ2-7, with TRBD2 matching 7 bases. Specimen: T cells isolated from PBMCs. CDR3 bases: TGTGCCAGTAGTATGGCGGGGGTCAGCTCCTACGAGCAGTACTTC. Translated: CASSMAGVSSYEQYF.